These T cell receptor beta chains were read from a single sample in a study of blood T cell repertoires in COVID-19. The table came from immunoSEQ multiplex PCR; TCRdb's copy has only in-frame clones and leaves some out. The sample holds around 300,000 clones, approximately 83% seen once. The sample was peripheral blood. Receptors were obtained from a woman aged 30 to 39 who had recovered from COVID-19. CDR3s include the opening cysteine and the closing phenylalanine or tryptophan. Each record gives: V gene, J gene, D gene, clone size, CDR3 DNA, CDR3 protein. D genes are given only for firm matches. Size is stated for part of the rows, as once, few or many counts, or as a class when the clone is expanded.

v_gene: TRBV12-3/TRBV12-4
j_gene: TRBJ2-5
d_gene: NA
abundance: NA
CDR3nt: TGTGCCAGCAGTTTAATAGAGGGAGAGACCCAGTACTTC
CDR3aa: CASSLIEGETQYF

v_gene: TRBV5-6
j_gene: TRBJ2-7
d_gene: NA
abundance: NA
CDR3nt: TGTGCCAGCAGCTCAGGGGACGGTGACTACGAGCAGTACTTC
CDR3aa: CASSSGDGDYEQYF

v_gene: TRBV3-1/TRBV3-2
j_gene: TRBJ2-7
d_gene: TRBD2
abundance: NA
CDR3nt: TGTGCCAGCAGCGATAGCGGGGGGCGGTTCGGCGAGCAGTACTTC
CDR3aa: CASSDSGGRFGEQYF

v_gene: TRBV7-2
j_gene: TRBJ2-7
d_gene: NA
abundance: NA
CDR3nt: TGTGCCAGCAGCTTCTCCGGCTCCTACGAGCAGTACTTC
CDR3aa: CASSFSGSYEQYF

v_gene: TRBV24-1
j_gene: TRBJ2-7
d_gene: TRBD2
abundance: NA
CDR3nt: TGTGCCACCAGTGACCCCCGGCGGGGGGGTTCCTACGAGCAGTACTTC
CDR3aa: CATSDPRRGGSYEQYF

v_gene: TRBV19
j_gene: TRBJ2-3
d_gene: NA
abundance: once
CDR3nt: TGTGCCAGTAGTATTTACTACCTGAGCACAGATACGCAGTATTTT
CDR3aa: CASSIYYLSTDTQYF

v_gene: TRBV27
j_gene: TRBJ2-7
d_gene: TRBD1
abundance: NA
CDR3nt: TGTGCCAGCAGTTGGGGACAGGGCTCCTACGAGCAGTACTTC
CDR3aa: CASSWGQGSYEQYF

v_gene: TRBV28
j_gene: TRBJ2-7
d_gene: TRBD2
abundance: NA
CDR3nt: TGTGCCAGCAGTCCCTCACTAGCGAACCCCGGCGAGCAGTACTTC
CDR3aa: CASSPSLANPGEQYF

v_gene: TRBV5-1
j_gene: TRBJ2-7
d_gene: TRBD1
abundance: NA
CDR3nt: TGCGCCAGCAGCCCGGGACAGGGGTCAACCTACGAGCAGTACTTC
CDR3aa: CASSPGQGSTYEQYF

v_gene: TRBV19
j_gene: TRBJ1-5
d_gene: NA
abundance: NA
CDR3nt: TGTGCCAGTGTTTCAGGGAATCAGCCCCAGCATTTT
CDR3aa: CASVSGNQPQHF

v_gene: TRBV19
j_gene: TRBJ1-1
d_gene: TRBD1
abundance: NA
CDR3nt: TGTGCCAGTAGTTCGGACAGGGGTGGCACTGAAGCTTTCTTT
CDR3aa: CASSSDRGGTEAFF

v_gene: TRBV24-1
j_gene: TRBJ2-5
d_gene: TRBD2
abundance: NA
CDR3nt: TGTGCCACCAGTGATCCGGCGGGACTAGCGGGAGTTCAAGAGACCCAGTACTTC
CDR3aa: CATSDPAGLAGVQETQYF

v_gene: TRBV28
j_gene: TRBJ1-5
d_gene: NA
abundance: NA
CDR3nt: TGTGCCAGCAGACCCAGGGAAGACAATCAGCCCCAGCATTTT
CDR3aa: CASRPREDNQPQHF

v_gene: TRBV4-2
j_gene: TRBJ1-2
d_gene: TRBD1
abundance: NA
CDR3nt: TGTGCCAGCAGCCAAGAGGGACCTGGACAGGGGATTCCCTATGGCTACACCTTC
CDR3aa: CASSQEGPGQGIPYGYTF

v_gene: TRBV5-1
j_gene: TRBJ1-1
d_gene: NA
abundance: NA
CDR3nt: TGCGCCAGCAGCTTACTGACAGCTATGAACACTGAAGCTTTCTTT
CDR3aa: CASSLLTAMNTEAFF

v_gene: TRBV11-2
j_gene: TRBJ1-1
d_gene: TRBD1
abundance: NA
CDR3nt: TGTGCCAGCAGCTCCCCCCGGGACAGGGAAGCTTTCTTT
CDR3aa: CASSSPRDREAFF